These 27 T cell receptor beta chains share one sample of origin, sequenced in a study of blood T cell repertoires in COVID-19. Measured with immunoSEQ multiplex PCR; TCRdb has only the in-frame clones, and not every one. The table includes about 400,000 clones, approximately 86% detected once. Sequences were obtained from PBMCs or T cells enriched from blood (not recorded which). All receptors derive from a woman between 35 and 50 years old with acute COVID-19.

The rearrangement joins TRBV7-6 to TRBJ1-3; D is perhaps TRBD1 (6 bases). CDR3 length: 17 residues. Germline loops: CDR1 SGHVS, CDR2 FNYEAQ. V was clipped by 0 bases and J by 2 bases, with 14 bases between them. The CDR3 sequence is CASSLAPRQATGNTIYF. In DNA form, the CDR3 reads TGTGCCAGCAGCTTAGCGCCGCGACAGGCAACTGGAAACACCATATATTTT.

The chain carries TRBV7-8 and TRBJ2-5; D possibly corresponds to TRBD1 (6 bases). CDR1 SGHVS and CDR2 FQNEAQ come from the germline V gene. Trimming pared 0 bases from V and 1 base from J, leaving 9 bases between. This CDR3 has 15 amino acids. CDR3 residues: CASSLAQGGQETQYF. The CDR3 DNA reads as TGTGCCAGCAGCTTAGCGCAAGGGGGCCAAGAGACCCAGTACTTC.

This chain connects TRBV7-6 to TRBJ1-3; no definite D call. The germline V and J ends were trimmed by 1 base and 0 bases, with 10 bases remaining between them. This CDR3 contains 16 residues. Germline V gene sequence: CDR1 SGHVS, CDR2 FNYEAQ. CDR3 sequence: CASSLGRLSSGNTIYF. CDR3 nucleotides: TGTGCCAGCAGCTTAGGCCGACTGAGCTCTGGAAACACCATATATTTT.

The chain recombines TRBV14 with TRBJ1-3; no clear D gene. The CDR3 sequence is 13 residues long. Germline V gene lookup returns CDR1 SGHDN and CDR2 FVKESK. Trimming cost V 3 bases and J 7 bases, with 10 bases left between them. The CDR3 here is CASSQGSGNTIYF. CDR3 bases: TGTGCCAGCAGCCAGGGAAGCGGGAACACCATATATTTT.

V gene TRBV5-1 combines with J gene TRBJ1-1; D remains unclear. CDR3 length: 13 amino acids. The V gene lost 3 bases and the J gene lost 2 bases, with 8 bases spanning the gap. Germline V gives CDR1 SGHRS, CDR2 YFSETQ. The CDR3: CASSSSINTEAFF. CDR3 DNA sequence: TGCGCCAGCAGCTCCTCTATAAACACTGAAGCTTTCTTT. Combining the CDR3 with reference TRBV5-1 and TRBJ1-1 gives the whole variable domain KAGVTQTPRYLIKTRGQQVTLSCSPISGHRSVSWYQQTPGQGLQFLFEYFSETQRNKGNFPGRFSGRQFSNSRSEMNVSTLELGDSALYLCASSSSINTEAFFGQGTRLTVV.

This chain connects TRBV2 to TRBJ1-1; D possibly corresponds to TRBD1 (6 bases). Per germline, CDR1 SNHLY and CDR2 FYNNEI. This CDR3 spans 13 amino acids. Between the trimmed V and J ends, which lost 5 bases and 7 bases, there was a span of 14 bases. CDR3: CASSTNRASEAFF. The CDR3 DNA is TGTGCCAGCAGTACTAACAGGGCTAGTGAAGCTTTCTTT.

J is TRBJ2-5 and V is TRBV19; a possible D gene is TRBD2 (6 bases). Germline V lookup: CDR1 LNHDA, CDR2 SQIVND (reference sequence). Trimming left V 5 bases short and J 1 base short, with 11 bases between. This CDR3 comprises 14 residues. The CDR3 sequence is CASSVGTSQETQYF. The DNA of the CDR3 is TGTGCCAGTAGTGTAGGGACTTCCCAAGAGACCCAGTACTTC.

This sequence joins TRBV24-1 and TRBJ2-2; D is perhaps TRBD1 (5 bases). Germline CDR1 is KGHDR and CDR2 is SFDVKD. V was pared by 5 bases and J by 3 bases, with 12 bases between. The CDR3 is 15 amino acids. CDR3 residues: CATSGTGRDTGELFF. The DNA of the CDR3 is TGTGCCACCAGTGGTACAGGACGGGACACCGGGGAGCTGTTTTTT.

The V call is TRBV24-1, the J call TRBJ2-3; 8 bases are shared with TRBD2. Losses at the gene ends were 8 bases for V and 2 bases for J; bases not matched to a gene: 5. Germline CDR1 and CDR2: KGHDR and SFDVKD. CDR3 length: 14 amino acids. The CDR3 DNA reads TGTGCCACCAAGCCAGCGGGGGACACAGATACGCAGTATTTT. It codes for CATKPAGDTDTQYF.

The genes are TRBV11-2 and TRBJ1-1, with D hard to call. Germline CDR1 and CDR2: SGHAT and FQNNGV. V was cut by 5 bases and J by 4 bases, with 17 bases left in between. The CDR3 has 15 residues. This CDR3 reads CASSPPRTSGTEAFF. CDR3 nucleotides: TGTGCCAGCAGCCCGCCCCGCACATCTGGCACTGAAGCTTTCTTT. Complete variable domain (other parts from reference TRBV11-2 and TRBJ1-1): EAGVAQSPRYKIIEKRQSVAFWCNPISGHATLYWYQQILGQGPKLLIQFQNNGVVDDSQLPKDRFSAERLKGVDSTLKIQPAKLEDSAVYLCASSPPRTSGTEAFFGQGTRLTVV.

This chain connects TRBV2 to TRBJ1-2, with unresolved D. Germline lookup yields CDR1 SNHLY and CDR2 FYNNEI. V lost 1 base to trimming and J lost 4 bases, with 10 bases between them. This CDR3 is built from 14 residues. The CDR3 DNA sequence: TGTGCCAGCAGTGAAGGTCAGGATTTCTATGGCTACACCTTC. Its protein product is CASSEGQDFYGYTF.

This CDR3 reads CASIPGTSWYQETQYF. The CDR3 DNA reads as TGTGCCAGCATACCCGGGACTAGCTGGTACCAAGAGACCCAGTACTTC. The J gene is TRBJ2-5, the V gene TRBV7-8; 9 nucleotides line up with TRBD2. The CDR3 extends over 16 amino acids. CDR1 is SGHVS and CDR2 is FQNEAQ in the germline V gene. V lost 7 bases and J lost 0; bases outside the gene matches: 9.

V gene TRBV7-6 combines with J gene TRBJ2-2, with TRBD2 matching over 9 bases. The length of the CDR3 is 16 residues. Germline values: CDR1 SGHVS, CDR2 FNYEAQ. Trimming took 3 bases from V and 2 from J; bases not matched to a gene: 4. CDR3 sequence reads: CASSFLLAGNTGELFF. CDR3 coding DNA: TGTGCCAGCAGCTTCTTACTAGCGGGCAACACCGGGGAGCTGTTTTTT.

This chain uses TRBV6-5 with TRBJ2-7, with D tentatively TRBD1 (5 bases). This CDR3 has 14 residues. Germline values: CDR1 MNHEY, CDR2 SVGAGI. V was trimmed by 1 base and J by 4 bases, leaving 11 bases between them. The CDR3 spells CASSYWQGRYEQYF. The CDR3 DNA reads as TGTGCCAGCAGTTACTGGCAGGGTAGATACGAGCAGTACTTC.

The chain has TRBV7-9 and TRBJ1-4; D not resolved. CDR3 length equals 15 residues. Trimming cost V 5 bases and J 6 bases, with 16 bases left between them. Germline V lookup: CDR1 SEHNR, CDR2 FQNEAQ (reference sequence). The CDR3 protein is CASSQRPGLDEKLFF. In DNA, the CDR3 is TGTGCCAGCAGCCAAAGGCCGGGGTTAGATGAAAAACTGTTTTTT.

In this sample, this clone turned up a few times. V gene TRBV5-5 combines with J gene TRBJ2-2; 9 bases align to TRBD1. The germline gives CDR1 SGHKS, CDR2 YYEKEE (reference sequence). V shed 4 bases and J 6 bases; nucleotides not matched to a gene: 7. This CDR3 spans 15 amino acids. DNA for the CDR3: TGTGCCAGCAGCCGGGGACAGGGAGGCCCCGGGGAGCTGTTTTTT. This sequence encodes CASSRGQGGPGELFF.

The CDR3 protein is CSASLAGAYNEQFF. The CDR3, as DNA: TGCAGTGCTAGTCTAGCGGGGGCTTACAATGAGCAGTTCTTC. The chain is built from TRBV20-1 and TRBJ2-1; 10 bases are a match to TRBD2. CDR3 length: 14 residues. V shed 3 bases, J shed 4 bases, and the junction held 3 bases outside the gene matches. Per germline, CDR1 DFQATT and CDR2 SNEGSKA (reference sequence).

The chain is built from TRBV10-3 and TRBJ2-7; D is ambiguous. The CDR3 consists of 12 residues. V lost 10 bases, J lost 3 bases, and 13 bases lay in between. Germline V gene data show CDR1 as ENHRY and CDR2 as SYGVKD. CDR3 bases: TGTGCCACCCAGGCCGACAACTACGAGCAGTACTTC. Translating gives CATQADNYEQYF.

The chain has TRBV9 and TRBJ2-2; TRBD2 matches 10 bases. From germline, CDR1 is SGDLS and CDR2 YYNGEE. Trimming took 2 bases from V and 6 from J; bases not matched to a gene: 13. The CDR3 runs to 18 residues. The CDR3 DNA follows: TGTGCCAGCAGCGTTTCTGGAGGACTAGCGGTGGGGCCCGGGGAGCTGTTTTTT. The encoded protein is CASSVSGGLAVGPGELFF.

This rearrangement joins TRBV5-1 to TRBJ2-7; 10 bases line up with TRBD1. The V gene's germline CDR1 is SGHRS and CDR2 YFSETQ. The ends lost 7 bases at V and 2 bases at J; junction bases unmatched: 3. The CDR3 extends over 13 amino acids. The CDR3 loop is CASGTGAAYEQYF. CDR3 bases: TGCGCCAGCGGGACAGGGGCGGCCTACGAGCAGTACTTC.

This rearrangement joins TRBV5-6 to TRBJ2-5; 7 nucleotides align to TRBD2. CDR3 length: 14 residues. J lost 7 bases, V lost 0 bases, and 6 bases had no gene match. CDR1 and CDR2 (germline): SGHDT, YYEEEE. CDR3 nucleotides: TGTGCCAGCAGCTTGGGGAGCGGGGTTGCGACCCAGTACTTC. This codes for CASSLGSGVATQYF.

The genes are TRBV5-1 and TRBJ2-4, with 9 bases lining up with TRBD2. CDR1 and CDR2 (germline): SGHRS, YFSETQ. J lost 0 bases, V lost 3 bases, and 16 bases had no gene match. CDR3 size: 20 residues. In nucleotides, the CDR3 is TGCGCCAGCAGCTCCCAGGGTGCTAGCGGGGCCAGCCTAGCCAAAAACATTCAGTACTTC. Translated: CASSSQGASGASLAKNIQYF.

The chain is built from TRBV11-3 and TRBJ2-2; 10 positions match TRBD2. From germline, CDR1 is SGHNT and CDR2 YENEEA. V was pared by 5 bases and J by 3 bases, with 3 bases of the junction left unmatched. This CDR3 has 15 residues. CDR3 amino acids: CASSTSGVDTGELFF. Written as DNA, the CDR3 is TGTGCCAGCAGCACTAGCGGGGTAGACACCGGGGAGCTGTTTTTT.

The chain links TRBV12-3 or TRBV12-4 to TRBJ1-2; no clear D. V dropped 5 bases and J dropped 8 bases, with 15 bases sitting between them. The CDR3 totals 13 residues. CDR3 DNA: TGTGCCAGCAGTCCCGGGAGTGCCAACGGCTACACCTTC. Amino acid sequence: CASSPGSANGYTF.

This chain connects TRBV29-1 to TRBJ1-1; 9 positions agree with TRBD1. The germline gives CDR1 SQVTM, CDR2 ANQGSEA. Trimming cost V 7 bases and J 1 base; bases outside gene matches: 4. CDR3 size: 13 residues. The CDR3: CSGHRGQNTEAFF. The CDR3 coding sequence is TGCAGCGGACACAGGGGGCAGAACACTGAAGCTTTCTTT.

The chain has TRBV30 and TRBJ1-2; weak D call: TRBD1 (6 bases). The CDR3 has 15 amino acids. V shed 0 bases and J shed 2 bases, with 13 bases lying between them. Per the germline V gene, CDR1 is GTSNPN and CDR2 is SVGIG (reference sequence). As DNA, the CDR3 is TGTGCCTGGAGTGTACTTCACAGGGCGAACTATGGCTACACCTTC. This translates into CAWSVLHRANYGYTF.

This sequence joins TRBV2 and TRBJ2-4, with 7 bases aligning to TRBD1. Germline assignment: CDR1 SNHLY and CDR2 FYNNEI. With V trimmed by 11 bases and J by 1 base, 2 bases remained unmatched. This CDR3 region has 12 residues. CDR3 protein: CAATGAKNIQYF. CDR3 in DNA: TGTGCCGCGACAGGGGCCAAAAACATTCAGTACTTC. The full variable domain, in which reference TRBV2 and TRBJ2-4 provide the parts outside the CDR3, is EPEVTQTPSHQVTQMGQEVILRCVPISNHLYFYWYRQILGQKVEFLVSFYNNEISEKSEIFDDQFSVERPDGSNFTLKIRSTKLEDSAMYFCAATGAKNIQYFGAGTRLSVL.